This passage covers 12 T cell receptor beta chains from one sample sequenced in a study of blood T cell repertoires in COVID-19. Produced via immunoSEQ multiplex PCR; TCRdb's table is partial and in-frame only. Among 130,000 to 150,000 clones, more than 75% were seen once, and the ten largest hold 13%. Sequenced input: peripheral blood. These receptors all come from a man aged 60-69 years with active or convalescent COVID-19.

This chain uses TRBV29-1 with TRBJ2-5, with TRBD2 as a possible D gene (7 bases). The germline V gene encodes CDR1 SQVTM and CDR2 ANQGSEA. This CDR3 region has 12 residues. Trimming removed 6 bases from V and 5 bases from J, with 13 bases in between. In DNA, the CDR3 is TGCAGCGTGATACAGGGAGGGGAGACCCAGTACTTC. Its protein product is CSVIQGGETQYF.

The genes are TRBV10-3 and TRBJ1-5; TRBD1 agrees at 9 bases. With V trimmed by 1 base and J by 3 bases, 4 bases remained unmatched. Germline V lookup: CDR1 ENHRY, CDR2 SYGVKD. CDR3 size: 16 residues. The CDR3 here is CAISEWGQGLNQPQHF. CDR3 coding DNA: TGTGCCATCAGTGAGTGGGGACAGGGACTCAATCAGCCCCAGCATTTT.

V usage is TRBV6-5 and J usage is TRBJ2-7; no clear D gene. Germline-derived CDR1 and CDR2 are MNHEY and SVGAGI. V was trimmed by 5 bases and J by 3 bases, leaving 17 bases between them. The length of the CDR3 is 15 residues. The CDR3 DNA sequence: TGTGCCAGCAGTCAGCCAGGCCTGACCCTCTACGAGCAGTACTTC. It codes for CASSQPGLTLYEQYF.

This rearrangement joins TRBV19 to TRBJ2-1, with D tentatively TRBD2 (5 bases). The CDR3 runs 15 residues. Trimming left V 0 bases short and J 6 bases short, with 12 bases between. CDR1 and CDR2 from the germline V gene are LNHDA and SQIVND (reference sequence). CDR3 protein: CASSIDTGGLNEQFF. The CDR3 DNA is TGTGCCAGTAGTATAGATACGGGTGGACTCAATGAGCAGTTCTTC.

In its sample, this clone was seen once. V and J are TRBV7-8 and TRBJ2-1; D call uncertain. Trimming took 3 bases from V and 2 from J, leaving 11 bases between them. This CDR3 is built from 15 residues. Germline CDR1 is SGHVS and CDR2 is FQNEAQ. The CDR3 sequence is CASSFAGMAYNEQFF. CDR3 nucleotide sequence: TGTGCCAGCAGCTTTGCAGGTATGGCCTACAATGAGCAGTTCTTC. Full variable domain (outside the CDR3, taken from reference TRBV7-8 and TRBJ2-1): GAGVSQSPRYKVAKRGQDVALRCDPISGHVSLFWYQQALGQGPEFLTYFQNEAQLDKSGLPSDRFFAERPEGSVSTLKIQRTQQEDSAVYLCASSFAGMAYNEQFFGPGTRLTVL.

V and J are TRBV18 and TRBJ2-7; maybe TRBD1 (6 bases). The CDR3 is 13 residues long. Trimming pared 6 bases from V and 4 bases from J, leaving 13 bases between. The germline V gene encodes CDR1 KGHSH and CDR2 LQKENI. As DNA, the CDR3 is TGTGCCAGCTCCCTCGGGGACAAATACGAGCAGTACTTC. The encoded protein is CASSLGDKYEQYF.

The rearrangement joins TRBV24-1 to TRBJ2-1; 9 nucleotides align to TRBD2. Germline CDR1 is KGHDR and CDR2 is SFDVKD. With V trimmed by 0 bases and J by 1 base, 12 bases remained unmatched. The CDR3 length is 20 residues. The CDR3 DNA is TGTGCCACCAGTGATTTGCGGGCTAGCGGGAAATCTGCGTCCTACAATGAGCAGTTCTTC. This translates into CATSDLRASGKSASYNEQFF.

The V call is TRBV4-1, the J call TRBJ1-3, with 11 bases fitting TRBD1. Germline lookup yields CDR1 MGHRA and CDR2 YSYEKL. J gave up 4 bases and V 5 bases, and 7 bases lay outside the gene matches. This CDR3 has 16 amino acids. The CDR3 DNA sequence: TGCGCCAGCAGCGTCCGGGACAGGGGGGCCGGAAACACCATATATTTT. This codes for CASSVRDRGAGNTIYF.

CDR3 sequence: CASSPTVPSRVLGYTF. The DNA for the CDR3 is TGTGCCAGCTCTCCTACGGTGCCATCGAGAGTCTTAGGCTACACCTTC. V is TRBV18 and J is TRBJ1-2; D ambiguous. Trimming took off 6 bases at V and 8 bases at J, with 25 bases between the two ends. In germline, CDR1 is KGHSH, CDR2 LQKENI. This CDR3 spans 16 amino acids.

The sample holds a few counts of this clone. The CDR3 nucleotides are TGTGCCAGCAGTTACCCGACTAGCGGGAGTTACAATGAGCAGTTCTTC. This gives the protein CASSYPTSGSYNEQFF. The rearrangement joins TRBV6-2 or TRBV6-3 to TRBJ2-1; 12 bases map to TRBD2. Germline lookup yields CDR1 MNHEY and CDR2 SVGEGT. With 2 bases clipped from V and 4 bases from J, the junction kept 3 bases outside the gene matches. There are 16 residues in the CDR3.

J is TRBJ2-3 and V is TRBV5-1; 9 nucleotides agree with TRBD2. The J segment lost 3 bases and the V segment lost 0 bases, leaving 8 bases of the junction unmatched. The CDR3 spans 17 residues. Germline-derived CDR1 and CDR2 are SGHRS and YFSETQ. The CDR3 loop reads CASSLGVAGGPTDTQYF. The CDR3 bases are TGCGCCAGCAGCTTGGGCGTCGCGGGAGGGCCGACAGATACGCAGTATTTT.

The CDR3 sequence: CSGGMSGTEQYF. CDR3 DNA sequence: TGCAGCGGGGGGATGTCAGGCACCGAGCAGTACTTC. The chain links TRBV29-1 to TRBJ2-7; D is perhaps TRBD1 or TRBD2 (5 bases each). The CDR3 has 12 amino acids. Germline CDR1 reads SQVTM; CDR2 reads ANQGSEA. Trimming left V 7 bases short and J 6 bases short, with 16 bases between.